This TCR beta chain was recorded in a study of CD8 T cells in Susac syndrome. Sequencing of TCR beta was performed on blood CD8+ and CD4+ T cells. RNA amounts of 0.5 to 1 ug underwent reverse transcription with random hexamers. Amplification of TCR beta CDR3 was carried out by immunoSEQ multiplex PCR, which covered 54 Vbeta and 13 Jbeta segments. From the immunoSEQ multiplex PCR reads, TCRdb called clonotypes with MiXCR, one entry per CDR3 protein. The table has tens of thousands of distinct CDR3 sequences, around 94% seen once; the top ten hold 0.3% to 0.35%. The CDR3 contains 13 residues. Germline CDR1 and CDR2: MNHNS and SASEGT. The V and J ends lost 5 bases and 5 bases respectively, with 12 bases between them.

This TCR was recovered from a human donor with Susac syndrome. Sample: CD4+ T cells from PBMCs. The J gene is TRBJ1-2, the V gene TRBV6-1; D gene ambiguous. The CDR3 protein is CASSSDWAYGYTF. DNA for the CDR3: TGTGCCAGCAGTTCTGATTGGGCATATGGCTACACCTTC.